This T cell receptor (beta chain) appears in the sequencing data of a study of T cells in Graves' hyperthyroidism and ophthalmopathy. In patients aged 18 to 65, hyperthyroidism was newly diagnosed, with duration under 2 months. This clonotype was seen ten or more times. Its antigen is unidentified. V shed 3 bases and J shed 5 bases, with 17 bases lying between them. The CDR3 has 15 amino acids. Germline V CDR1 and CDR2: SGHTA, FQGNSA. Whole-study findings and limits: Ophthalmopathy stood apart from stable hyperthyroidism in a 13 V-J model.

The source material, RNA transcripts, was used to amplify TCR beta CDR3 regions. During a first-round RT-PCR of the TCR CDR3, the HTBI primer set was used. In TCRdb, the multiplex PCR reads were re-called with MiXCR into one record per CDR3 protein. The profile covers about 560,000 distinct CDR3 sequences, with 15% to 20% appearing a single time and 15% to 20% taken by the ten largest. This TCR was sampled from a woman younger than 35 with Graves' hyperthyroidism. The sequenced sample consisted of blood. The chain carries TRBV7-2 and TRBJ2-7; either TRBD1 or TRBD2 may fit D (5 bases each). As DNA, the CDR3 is TGTGCCAGCAGCTTTTTAAGGCAGGGACCCCACGAGCAGTACTTC. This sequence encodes CASSFLRQGPHEQYF.